The 13 T cell receptor beta chains below come from one sample, sequenced in a study of blood T cell repertoires in COVID-19. Profiled with immunoSEQ multiplex PCR; TCRdb holds only in-frame clones, not every one. The profile shows 110,000 to 150,000 clones, around 82% of them singletons. Sequenced sample: peripheral blood. The receptors originated from a man aged 60 to 75 with acute or convalescent COVID-19.

The rearrangement uses TRBV29-1 and TRBJ1-3, with TRBD1 matching over 7 bases. Germline values: CDR1 SQVTM, CDR2 ANQGSEA. This CDR3 is built from 12 residues. Trimming cost V 7 bases and J 3 bases; bases outside gene matches: 3. In nucleotides, the CDR3 is TGCAGCGCCGGGACAGATGGAAACACCATATATTTT. Translated, it gives CSAGTDGNTIYF.

This clone has only one observation. V gene TRBV28 combines with J gene TRBJ1-3; no clear D gene. The CDR3 spans 15 residues. V gave up 6 bases and J gave up 1 base, with 13 bases separating them. CDR1 is MDHEN and CDR2 is SYDVKM in the germline V gene. CDR3 sequence reads: CASSPGWNSGNTIYF. DNA of the CDR3: TGTGCCAGCAGCCCCGGGTGGAATTCTGGAAACACCATATATTTT.

The chain uses TRBV29-1 and TRBJ2-7; D not resolved. Trimming left V 4 bases short and J 1 base short, with 11 bases between. This CDR3 is built from 13 residues. CDR1 and CDR2 from the germline V gene are SQVTM and ANQGSEA. This chain's CDR3 is CSVVVDTSYEQYF. CDR3 sequence (DNA): TGCAGCGTTGTTGTAGACACTTCCTACGAGCAGTACTTC.

This clone occurred a few times. The J gene is TRBJ2-6, the V gene TRBV19; D may be TRBD1 (6 bases). The CDR3 is 16 amino acids. Trimming left V 5 bases short and J 2 bases short, with 13 bases between. The germline CDR1 and CDR2 sequences are LNHDA and SQIVND (reference sequence). As DNA, the CDR3 is TGTGCCAGTAGTCTGGACAGTAAAGCTGGGGCCAACGTCCTGACTTTC. Amino acids: CASSLDSKAGANVLTF.

V gene TRBV12-3 or TRBV12-4 combines with J gene TRBJ2-7; possibly TRBD1 for D (5 bases). CDR3 length: 13 amino acids. V lost 7 bases, J lost 5 bases, and 15 bases lay in between. The CDR3 sequence is CASTQWGRDEQYF. The CDR3 DNA sequence: TGTGCCAGCACACAGTGGGGCCGGGACGAGCAGTACTTC.

The chain combines TRBV28 with TRBJ2-3; D gene uncertain. The CDR3 consists of 17 residues. Germline V gene data show CDR1 as MDHEN and CDR2 as SYDVKM. V lost 5 bases and J lost 6, with 24 bases in between. The CDR3 DNA reads TGTGCCAGCAGTCCTCGGCCCCGGCTAGGTTTGGTGGATACGCAGTATTTT. Translated: CASSPRPRLGLVDTQYF.

The chain joins TRBV19 to TRBJ2-2, with D possibly being TRBD2 (6 bases). The CDR3 length is 16 residues. CDR1 is LNHDA and CDR2 is SQIVND in the germline V gene (reference sequence). V lost 3 bases and J lost 7, with 18 bases in between. The CDR3 nucleotides are TGTGCCAGTAGTATTGCGGGGCCCGCTGGGATCGGGGAGCTGTTTTTT. Its protein product is CASSIAGPAGIGELFF.

V usage is TRBV19 and J usage is TRBJ2-2, with D possibly being TRBD2 (5 bases). Trimming took off 3 bases at V and 2 bases at J, with 10 bases between the two ends. CDR3 length: 15 residues. The germline CDR1 and CDR2 sequences are LNHDA and SQIVND (reference sequence). The CDR3 reads CASSIGGFNTGELFF. The DNA for the CDR3 is TGTGCCAGTAGTATTGGAGGATTCAACACCGGGGAGCTGTTTTTT.

The rearrangement links TRBV2 to TRBJ2-7, with D possibly matching TRBD1 (6 bases). Germline CDR1 is SNHLY and CDR2 is FYNNEI. V was clipped by 6 bases and J by 6 bases, with 12 bases between them. The CDR3 is made up of 12 amino acids. The CDR3 DNA is TGTGCCAGCAGGGCCATAGGGGGCGAGCAGTACTTC. This codes for CASRAIGGEQYF.

The chain couples TRBV5-6 to TRBJ2-5; TRBD2 is a possible D gene (5 bases). With 2 bases removed from V and 4 bases from J, the gap between germline ends came to 12 bases. The CDR3 loop spans 14 amino acids. Germline-derived CDR1 and CDR2 are SGHDT and YYEEEE. The CDR3 DNA is TGTGCCAGCAGCTTCAGTGGGAGTGGAGAGACCCAGTACTTC. This sequence encodes CASSFSGSGETQYF.

In its sample, this clone was seen a few times. The chain employs TRBV19 and TRBJ1-5; no firm D call. The CDR3 is 13 amino acids. CDR1 and CDR2 (germline): LNHDA, SQIVND (reference sequence). Trimming cost V 6 bases and J 9 bases, with 15 bases left between them. CDR3 region: CASSPRGRWPQHF. The CDR3 nucleotides read TGTGCCAGTAGCCCGAGAGGGAGGTGGCCCCAGCATTTT.

The gene calls are TRBV3-1 (or the pseudogene TRBV3-2) and TRBJ2-2, with D possibly TRBD2 on 5 matching bases. The CDR3 length is 16 residues. Germline lookup yields CDR1 LGHDT and CDR2 YNNKEL (reference sequence). V lost 1 base and J lost 5, with 14 bases in between. The chain's CDR3 is CASSQAGSTGTGELFF. CDR3 DNA: TGTGCCAGCAGCCAAGCTGGTTCTACGGGGACCGGGGAGCTGTTTTTT.

The gene calls are TRBV7-2 and TRBJ2-5, with 10 nucleotides matching TRBD2. The V and J ends lost 1 base and 1 base, in that order; junction bases with no gene match: 3. This CDR3 region has 16 residues. The V gene's germline CDR1 is SGHTA and CDR2 FQGNSA. The CDR3 DNA is TGTGCCAGCAGCTTAGTTGGACTAGCGGCCCAAGAGACCCAGTACTTC. Translation: CASSLVGLAAQETQYF.